This TCR beta chain derives from a study of T cell repertoires in cytomegalovirus infection (dated by TCRdb to the late 2010s). About the full investigation: Donor HLA type was relevant to the analysis, as public TCR beta signatures indicated carriage of CMV infection together with the matching HLA type. Results and caveats for the whole study, not just this receptor: In both this cohort and an independent cohort of some 350 donors, the cumulative frequency of public TCR beta family members distinguished carriers of CMV infection plus the relevant HLA type. The ex vivo response was dominated by HLA-C-restricted CMV-specific TCR beta clonotypes, which also provided the single most frequent clonotype in two of eight donors.

The sequencing machine was an Illumina HiSeq 1500. Through fastp at Q25 and MiXCR, TCRdb rebuilt clones from the public reads, retaining in-frame beta chains. Rows merge per CDR3 protein into single entries with the most common DNA and genes. Counted in this sample were just under 550,000 distinct CDR3 sequences; roughly 29% of them appeared once. About 13% of the sample comes from the top ten. Points on this clonotype: Its binding antigen is unknown. The input lacks base qualities; no much larger clone sits a single base away.

This clonotype was obtained from a human donor in good health (CMV status not recorded). Some clones in this sample may be carry-over from other donors' samples. The sequencing sample was made of PBMCs.

The nucleotides read TGTGCCAGCTCACCCGACAGGGGGCAGGGCAATGAGCAGTTCTTC. Translated, this gives CASSPDRGQGNEQFF. The rearrangement combines TRBV18 with TRBJ2-1; a stretch of 10 junction bases matches TRBD1. The germline V gene sets CDR1 to KGHSH and CDR2 to LQKENI. From the cysteine up to the phenylalanine, the CDR3 has a length of 15 residues. The DNA shown is the 45-base CDR3, in frame from base 1. Ends trimmed: V by 3 bases, J by 6 bases; bases unmatched to a gene: 5.